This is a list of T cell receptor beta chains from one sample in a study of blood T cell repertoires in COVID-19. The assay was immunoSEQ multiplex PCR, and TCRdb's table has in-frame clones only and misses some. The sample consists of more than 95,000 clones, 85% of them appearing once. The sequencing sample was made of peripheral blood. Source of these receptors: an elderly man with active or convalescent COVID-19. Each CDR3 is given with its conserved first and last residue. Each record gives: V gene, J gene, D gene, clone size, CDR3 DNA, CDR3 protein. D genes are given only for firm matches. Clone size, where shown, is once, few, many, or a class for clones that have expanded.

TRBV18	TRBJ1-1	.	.	TGTGCCAGCTCAGGTGAGGGTGGCACTGAAGCTTTCTTT	CASSGEGGTEAFF
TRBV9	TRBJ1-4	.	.	TGTGCCAGCGGTGAGACTAATGAAAAACTGTTTTTT	CASGETNEKLFF
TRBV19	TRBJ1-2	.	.	TGTGCCAGTAGTAAACAGGGCAGCTATGGCTACACCTTC	CASSKQGSYGYTF
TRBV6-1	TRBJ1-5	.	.	TGTGCCAGCAGTGAAAAGGCAGGGAATAGCAATCAGCCCCAGCATTTT	CASSEKAGNSNQPQHF
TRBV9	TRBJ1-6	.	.	TGTGCCAGCAGCCCCTCCATGCGGGATTCACCCCTCCACTTT	CASSPSMRDSPLHF
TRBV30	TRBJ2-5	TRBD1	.	TGTGCCTGGAGCCAACCCGGGACAGGGGGCGGGAAGACCCAGTACTTC	CAWSQPGTGGGKTQYF
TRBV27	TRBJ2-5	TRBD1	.	TGTGCCAGCAGTTCCGGGACAGGGGGCCGGGAGACCCAGTACTTC	CASSSGTGGRETQYF
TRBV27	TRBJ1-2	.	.	TGTGCCAGCAGCCTTGGACAGAACAAGAACTATGGCTACACCTTC	CASSLGQNKNYGYTF
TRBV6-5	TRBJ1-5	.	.	TGTGCCAGCAGTCGGACAGATAGCCAGCCCCAGCATTTT	CASSRTDSQPQHF
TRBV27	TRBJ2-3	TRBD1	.	TGTGCCAGCGGGCCCGTGGGACAGAGACTAAATCATAGCACAGATACGCAGTATTTT	CASGPVGQRLNHSTDTQYF
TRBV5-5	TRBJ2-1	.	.	TGTGCCAGCAGCCCCCTTGTGATCGGTGAGCAGTTCTTC	CASSPLVIGEQFF
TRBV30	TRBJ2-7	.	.	TGTGCCTGGAGTGTACTCCAGGACTCCTACGAGCAGTACTTC	CAWSVLQDSYEQYF
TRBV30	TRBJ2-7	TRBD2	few	TGTGCCTGGAGTGTTGCTAGCGGGGACTACGAGCAGTACTTC	CAWSVASGDYEQYF
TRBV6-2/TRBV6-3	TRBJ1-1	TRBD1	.	TGTGCCAGCAGTAAGGGACAGGGGATTGAAGCTTTCTTT	CASSKGQGIEAFF
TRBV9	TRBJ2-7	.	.	TGTGCCAGCAGCGTAGGAGTAGCCTACGAGCAGTACTTC	CASSVGVAYEQYF
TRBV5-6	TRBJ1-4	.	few	TGTGCCAGCAGCTTGAACTGGGAAAAACTGTTTTTT	CASSLNWEKLFF
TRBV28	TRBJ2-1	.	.	TGTGCCAGCAGTCTTCTTACCAGGGCGGATGAGCAGTTCTTC	CASSLLTRADEQFF
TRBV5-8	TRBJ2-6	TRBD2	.	TGTGCCAGCAGCTTCCTACTAGCGGGAGGTTCTGGGGCCAACGTCCTGACTTTC	CASSFLLAGGSGANVLTF
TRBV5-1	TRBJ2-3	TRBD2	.	TGCGCCAGCAGCTTGGATAGCGGGGGTCGTACGCAGTATTTT	CASSLDSGGRTQYF
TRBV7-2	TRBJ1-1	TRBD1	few	TGTGCCAGCAGCTTTCGACAGGGCAACACTGAAGCTTTCTTT	CASSFRQGNTEAFF
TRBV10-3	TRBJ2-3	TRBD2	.	TGTGCCATCAGTGTACTAGCGGGTATTACAGATACGCAGTATTTT	CAISVLAGITDTQYF
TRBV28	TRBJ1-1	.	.	TGTGCCAGCAGCTACAGGGTTAGCACTGAAGCTTTCTTT	CASSYRVSTEAFF
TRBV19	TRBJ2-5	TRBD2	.	TGTGCCAGTAGTAGCGGGGGGATACAAGAGACCCAGTACTTC	CASSSGGIQETQYF
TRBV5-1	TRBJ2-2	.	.	TGCGCCAGCAGCTTCTCTGGGGGAGGCACCGGGGAGCTGTTTTTT	CASSFSGGGTGELFF
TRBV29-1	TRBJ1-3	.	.	TGCAGCGTTGAAGTTCCAGATAGAAACACCATATATTTT	CSVEVPDRNTIYF
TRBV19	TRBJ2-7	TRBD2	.	TGTGCCAGTAGTATATCCCATTCCGGGGGGGCCTACGAGCAGTACTTC	CASSISHSGGAYEQYF
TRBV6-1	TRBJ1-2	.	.	TGTGCCAGCAGCCCCGGGAGGGGCCCCTATGGCTACACCTTC	CASSPGRGPYGYTF
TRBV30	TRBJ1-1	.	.	TGTGCCTGGACCATGGGCCTTAACACTGAAGCTTTCTTT	CAWTMGLNTEAFF
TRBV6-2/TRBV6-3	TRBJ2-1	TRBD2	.	TGTGCCAGCAGTCAGCCGGGACTAGCGGGGACCCGTGATAATGAGCAGTTCTTC	CASSQPGLAGTRDNEQFF
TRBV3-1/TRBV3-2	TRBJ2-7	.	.	TGTGCCAGCAGCCAGCGGCAGGGCTCCGAGCAGTACTTC	CASSQRQGSEQYF